The sequence of this T cell receptor beta chain was determined in a study of blood T cell repertoires in COVID-19. Turning to the study itself: The study drew acute and convalescent COVID-19 samples from the United States, Italy and Spain. PBMCs, B-cell-depleted T cells, or T cells were the source of the cDNA or gDNA that made up the material.

Data came from immunoSEQ multiplex PCR; TCRdb stores just in-frame clones and leaves some out. Seen here are 25,000 to 35,000 clones, roughly 80% observed once, and the top ten hold almost 8%. The V gene lost 2 bases and the J gene lost 3 bases, with 10 bases spanning the gap. Germline V lookup: CDR1 MNHEY, CDR2 SVGEGT. The CDR3 sequence is 15 residues long. Within the sample, this clone is medium-sized (0.01 to 0.1%). The chain employs TRBV6-2 or TRBV6-3 and TRBJ1-4; D remains ambiguous. The sample taken for sequencing was peripheral blood. This clonotype was obtained from a woman in her 70s with active or convalescent COVID-19. DNA for the CDR3: TGTGCCAGCAGTTACGGCGGGCTGGCTAATGAAAAACTGTTTTTT. It translates to CASSYGGLANEKLFF.